This TCR beta chain was identified during a study of PD-1 blockade in classical Hodgkin lymphoma (dated by TCRdb to the early 2020s). For the wider study: Nivolumab dosing was 3 mg/kg intravenously every 2 weeks, continuing until either disease progression or unacceptable toxicity. The study used CyTOF and TCR beta sequencing to define a peripheral blood immune signature of response to PD-1 blockade in classical Hodgkin lymphoma. Overall study results and their limits: Baseline TCR diversity was reported to be lower in newly diagnosed patients than in healthy donors, and even lower in relapsed/refractory patients. Among trial patients, those achieving complete response had baseline diversity similar to that of newly diagnosed patients, while diversity was significantly lower in partial responders and progressors. By C4D1, a significant rise was seen in CD4+ TCR diversity but not in CD8+ TCR diversity (p=0.0027 vs p=0.16), and the rise was most apparent among complete responders (p=0.02). Lower diversity was observed in patients in whom nivolumab was started less than 1 year after ASCT, and these patients were excluded from later analyses so that confounding by immune reconstitution would be avoided. The study covered only a single clinical trial cohort, and the causes of the repertoire differences, possibly disease activity or prior therapy, were still not defined.

Points on this clone: The antigen it binds to is not known. Base-call qualities are not available, and no considerably larger clone is one nucleotide away.

Sample time point, as interpreted from the label and publication: cycle 4 day 1 (C4D1), after 6 weeks of nivolumab. Every trial patient had relapsed following autologous stem cell transplantation, and prior brentuximab vedotin exposure was what differed among cohorts A, B and C. A Miltenyi CD4+ T cell isolation kit was used for magnetic negative selection to purify CD4+ T cells from thawed PBMCs. A total of 50 to 70 patients with relapsed/refractory classical Hodgkin lymphoma made up the trial cohort, and each patient's best overall response was complete response, partial response or progressive disease. In the multi-cohort phase II CheckMate 205 trial, trial patients received single-agent nivolumab. An independent review committee assessed best overall response by applying the 2007 International Working Group response criteria. Trial PBMCs were collected just before the start of nivolumab (C1D1) and during therapy at cycle 2 day 1 and cycle 4 day 1. Peripheral blood was collected in 8 mL Vacutainer Cell Preparation Tubes, from which PBMCs were isolated by centrifugation and then cryopreserved. Purified CD4+ and CD8+ fractions were generated only in cases for which an additional PBMC sample was available. Magnetically labelled cells were depleted on LS columns in a quadroMACS separator, and the flow-through was collected as the purified fraction.

The Qiagen DNeasy kit was used to extract genomic DNA from unsorted PBMCs and from the negatively selected CD4+ and CD8+ fractions. Amplification of TCR beta CDR3 regions was done by immunoSEQ multiplex PCR with primers that anneal to V and J segments. A synthetic immune receptor repertoire was used to minimize amplification bias, and any remaining bias was removed computationally after sequencing. The source study handled its data this way. Repertoire diversity was quantified as the Shannon entropy index using custom Python scripts. Unsorted, CD4+ and CD8+ repertoires were analyzed separately, except in combined analyses where CD4+ and CD8+ sequences were merged in silico. A clone counted as expanded when the clone's frequency after treatment rose at least 2-fold relative to C1D1, and clones undetected at baseline were given a pseudocount of 0.5. Clones with 0 or 1 copy at C1D1 were defined as singleton clones, while clones with 2 or more copies were defined as non-singleton clones. Clones expanded in unsorted samples were assigned a CD4+, CD8+ or unknown annotation through matching of protein sequences in sorted samples from the same patient. Diversity changes from C1D1 to C4D1 were tested in paired samples using Wilcoxon tests. TCRdb holds this immuneACCESS table with in-frame rearrangements only. Some clones are missing; in checked studies, unresolved V genes explain under half, and the rest has no known cause. The V and J calls and the clone size are those of that table, but D and trimming were determined from the DNA. This sample is represented by approximately 5,300 clones; about 79% of them were singletons. The top ten constitute around 3.6% of the sample.

The specimen was CD4+ T cells from blood, collected before the fourth cycle of nivolumab. The sequence was obtained from a human donor with classical Hodgkin lymphoma.

Here is the DNA: TGTGCCAGCAGCCAGGGGACAGGGGACAATGGCTACACCTTC. This is translated as CASSQGTGDNGYTF. The chain is made from TRBV7-6 and TRBJ1-2, with 10 bases in between that match TRBD1. The CDR3 covers 14 residues, taking in both the cysteine and the phenylalanine. The sequence is cut down to CDR3 DNA, 42 bases in frame from base 1. Trimming accounts for 5 bases at V and 6 bases at J, while the number of junction bases matched to no gene is 6. Via the germline V gene, CDR1 is SGHVS and CDR2 FNYEAQ.